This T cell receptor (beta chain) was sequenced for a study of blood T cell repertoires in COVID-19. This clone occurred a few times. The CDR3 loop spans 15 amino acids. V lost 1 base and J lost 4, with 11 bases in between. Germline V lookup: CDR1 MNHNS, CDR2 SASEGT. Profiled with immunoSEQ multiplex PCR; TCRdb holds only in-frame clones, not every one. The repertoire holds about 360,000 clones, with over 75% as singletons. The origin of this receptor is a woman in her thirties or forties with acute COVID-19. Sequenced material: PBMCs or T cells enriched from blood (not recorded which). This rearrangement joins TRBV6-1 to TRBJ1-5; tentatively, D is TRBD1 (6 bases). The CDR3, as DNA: TGTGCCAGCAGTGAAGTCCCAGGGGTTAATCAGCCCCAGCATTTT. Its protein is CASSEVPGVNQPQHF.